This T cell receptor beta chain was observed in a study of shared clonotypes between healthy human individuals. Overall study context: The study used three CD4 naive, three CD4 memory, two CD8 naive and one CD8 memory plate per donor.

Source study methods: ImmunoSEQ only sent back junction sequences with no quality scores, so filtering was done differently. The assay was immunoSEQ multiplex PCR, and TCRdb's table has in-frame clones only and misses some. D and trimming were read from the DNA, whereas the V and J calls and clone size are those reported in that table. The sample yields about 2 million clones, 90% to 95% seen once. In germline, CDR1 is SNHLY, CDR2 FYNNEI. Trimming took 5 bases from V and 6 from J; bases not matched to a gene: 21. There are 18 residues in the CDR3. Into CD45RA+ naive and CD45RA-negative memory subsets, the CD4+ cells were split.

The receptor was derived from a man between 18 and 35 years old in good health. The sequenced sample consisted of naive CD4+ T cells sorted from blood. Subset indicated: CD45RA+ positively selected. The chain couples TRBV2 to TRBJ1-1; 7 bases are a match to TRBD1. CDR3 DNA sequence: TGTGCCAGCAGTACGAGACAGGGTGGATCGAATGAACGGGCTGAAGCTTTCTTT. Its translation is CASSTRQGGSNERAEAFF.